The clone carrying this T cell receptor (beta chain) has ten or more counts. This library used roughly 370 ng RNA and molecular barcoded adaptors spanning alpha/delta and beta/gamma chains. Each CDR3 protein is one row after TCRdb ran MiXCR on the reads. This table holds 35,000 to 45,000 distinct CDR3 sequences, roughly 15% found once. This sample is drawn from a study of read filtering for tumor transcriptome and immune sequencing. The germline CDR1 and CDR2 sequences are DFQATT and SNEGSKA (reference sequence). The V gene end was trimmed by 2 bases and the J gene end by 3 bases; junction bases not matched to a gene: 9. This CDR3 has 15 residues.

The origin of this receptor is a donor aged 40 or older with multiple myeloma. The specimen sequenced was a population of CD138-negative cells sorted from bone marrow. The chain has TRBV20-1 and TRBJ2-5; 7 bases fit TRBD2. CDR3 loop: CSARSGREVEETQYF. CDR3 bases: TGCAGTGCTAGATCTGGACGGGAGGTGGAAGAGACCCAGTACTTC.